The 17 T cell receptor beta chains listed next were all sequenced from one sample in a study of regulatory T cells in long-lasting Graves disease. The time point is: newly diagnosed GD, antithyroid drugs for less than 3 months. With RNA extracted from PBMCs as input, the TCR library was made. The authors built TCR beta libraries using iRepertoire HTBI primers and Arm-PCR of CDR3 regions. MiXCR, applied by TCRdb to the multiplex PCR reads, yields one record per CDR3 protein. This repertoire shows approximately 400,000 distinct CDR3 sequences, around 16% found once; its top ten account for about 7.8%. The sample was also linked to a second study, of T cells in Graves' hyperthyroidism and ophthalmopathy.

Specimen: peripheral blood mononuclear cells (PBMCs), collected at new diagnosis, from a patient treated with antithyroid drugs. The receptors originated from a woman between 40 and 50 years old with Graves disease.

At least ten counts were recorded for this clonotype. A much larger clone lies one base from this, so it may be a read error. This chain uses TRBV11-3 with TRBJ1-2; D might be TRBD1 (5 bases). Germline V gene data show CDR1 as SGHNT and CDR2 as YENEEA. This CDR3 contains 14 residues. The germline V and J ends were trimmed by 4 bases and 4 bases, with 13 bases remaining between them. The CDR3 DNA follows: TGTGCCAGCAGCTCCCCGGGGGGGGGCTATGGCTACACCTTC. Protein sequence: CASSSPGGGYGYTF.

Ten or more counts support this clonotype. The J gene is TRBJ2-3, the V gene TRBV2; no firm D call. The CDR3 runs to 12 residues. The germline CDR1 and CDR2 sequences are SNHLY and FYNNEI. Trimming took 6 bases from V and 7 from J, leaving 11 bases between them. Here the CDR3 DNA reads TGTGCCAGCAGAGACTCAGCCAATACGCAGTATTTT. Translated, it gives CASRDSANTQYF.

In its sample, this clonotype was seen many times. The chain recombines TRBV12-3 or TRBV12-4 with TRBJ2-3; 12 positions match TRBD2. V dropped 5 bases and J dropped 3; count of bases not matched to a gene: 3. There are 15 residues in the CDR3. CDR3 coding DNA: TGTGCCAGCAGTACCGGACTAGCGGGAACAGATACGCAGTATTTT. Protein: CASSTGLAGTDTQYF.

This clonotype occurred many times. The CDR3 bases are TGTGCCAGCAGCAAGGACCGGAAATATAATTCACCCCTCCACTTT. This codes for CASSKDRKYNSPLHF. The rearrangement links TRBV12-3 or TRBV12-4 to TRBJ1-6; D uncertain. This CDR3 has 15 residues. V lost 6 bases and J lost 4, with 13 bases in between.

This chain links TRBV4-1 with TRBJ1-6, with 10 bases fitting TRBD1. Germline V gene sequence: CDR1 MGHRA, CDR2 YSYEKL. V lost 6 bases to trimming and J lost 2 bases; unmatched junction nucleotides: 10. The CDR3 runs to 18 residues. CDR3 sequence: CASSTGTGAIPYNSPLHF. CDR3 sequence (DNA): TGCGCCAGCAGTACCGGGACAGGGGCAATACCCTATAATTCACCCCTCCACTTT.

This clonotype was seen repeatedly, ten times or more. The rearrangement links TRBV2 to TRBJ2-1, with D possibly matching TRBD2 (6 bases). Germline V gene data show CDR1 as SNHLY and CDR2 as FYNNEI. V was trimmed by 6 bases and J by 1 base, leaving 7 bases between them. CDR3 length equals 13 residues. CDR3 loop: CASREGSYNEQFF. The DNA of the CDR3 is TGTGCCAGCAGGGAGGGTTCCTACAATGAGCAGTTCTTC.

The chain recombines TRBV30 with TRBJ1-1; D gene ambiguous. The germline CDR1 and CDR2 sequences are GTSNPN and SVGIG (reference sequence). V lost 3 bases and J lost 4, with 12 bases in between. The CDR3 has 13 residues. The CDR3 region is CAWSLRAGTEAFF. CDR3 nucleotide sequence: TGTGCCTGGAGCCTAAGGGCGGGCACTGAAGCTTTCTTT.

This chain links TRBV7-9 with TRBJ2-7; perhaps TRBD2 as D (6 bases). The CDR3 consists of 13 residues. CDR1 SEHNR and CDR2 FQNEAQ come from the germline V gene (reference sequence). The ends were cut back, 6 bases at V and 6 bases at J, with 15 bases in the middle. The CDR3 sequence is CASSPSETGEQYF. The DNA of the CDR3 is TGTGCCAGCAGTCCTAGCGAGACCGGCGAGCAGTACTTC.

The chain employs TRBV27 and TRBJ2-1; the D gene is possibly TRBD2 (5 bases). The CDR3 length is 14 residues. CDR1 and CDR2 from the germline V gene are MNHEY and SMNVEV (reference sequence). V was clipped by 5 bases and J by 8 bases, with 16 bases between them. The CDR3 DNA sequence: TGTGCCAGCAGTACCCTTGGAGGAGTGCATGAGCAGTTCTTC. Its protein product is CASSTLGGVHEQFF.

The chain carries TRBV7-7 and TRBJ2-1; a weak D match, TRBD2 (6 bases). The length of the CDR3 is 14 residues. Per germline, CDR1 SSHAT and CDR2 FNYEAQ (reference sequence). Here the CDR3 DNA reads TGTACTAGCAGCTTAGAGTTCGGCGTGAGTGAGCAGTTCTTC. This codes for CTSSLEFGVSEQFF.

This clonotype was observed a handful of times. The gene calls are TRBV6-1 and TRBJ2-3; 7 bases fit TRBD1. The CDR3 sequence is 14 residues long. The germline V gene has CDR1 MNHNS and CDR2 SASEGT. V shed 8 bases, J shed 3 bases, and the junction held 8 bases outside the gene matches. CDR3 protein: CASGVTGATDTQYF. The CDR3 DNA is TGTGCCAGCGGGGTAACAGGGGCAACAGATACGCAGTATTTT.

This clonotype has a count of ten or more. Just one base apart from a much larger clone, this may be a read error. The chain employs TRBV5-8 and TRBJ2-3; no firm D call. This CDR3 spans 15 amino acids. Per germline, CDR1 SGHTS and CDR2 YDEGEE. Trimming took off 3 bases at V and 0 bases at J, with 11 bases between the two ends. CDR3 coding DNA: TGTGCCAGCAGCTCAAGGACGGCTAGCACAGATACGCAGTATTTT. Translating gives CASSSRTASTDTQYF.

The V gene is TRBV5-1, the J gene TRBJ2-7; 8 nucleotides line up with TRBD2. V lost 0 bases and J lost 6; bases outside the gene matches: 14. The V gene's germline CDR1 is SGHRS and CDR2 YFSETQ. This CDR3 is 17 amino acids long. CDR3 nucleotides: TGCGCCAGCAGCTTGGGAACGGGGGGACTAGTCGGCCTCGAGCAGTACTTC. As protein: CASSLGTGGLVGLEQYF.

This clonotype has only a few counts. This rearrangement joins TRBV12-3 or TRBV12-4 to TRBJ1-2; 7 bases are shared with TRBD1. CDR3 size: 17 residues. Losses at the gene ends were 5 bases for V and 3 bases for J; bases not matched to a gene: 15. CDR3 loop: CASSPSTLGTAYYGYTF. The CDR3 nucleotides are TGTGCCAGCAGTCCAAGTACATTGGGGACAGCCTACTATGGCTACACCTTC.

This clonotype was counted at least ten times. This chain's CDR3 is CASSEDRAHDEQYF. The CDR3 coding sequence is TGCGCCAGCAGTGAGGACAGGGCCCACGACGAGCAGTACTTC. The V gene is TRBV10-2, the J gene TRBJ2-7; TRBD1 aligns across 7 bases. The CDR3 spans 14 residues. Per germline, CDR1 WSHSY and CDR2 SAAADI. The V and J ends lost 2 bases and 5 bases, in that order; junction bases with no gene match: 6.

There are many counts of this clonotype. The chain recombines TRBV18 with TRBJ2-5; D possibly uses TRBD1 or TRBD2 (5 bases each). In germline, CDR1 is KGHSH, CDR2 LQKENI. This CDR3 is 15 amino acids long. Trimming pared 5 bases from V and 3 bases from J, leaving 16 bases between. The CDR3 DNA is TGTGCCAGCTCAGGGGGTCAGTGGGCCGAAGAGACCCAGTACTTC. Protein sequence: CASSGGQWAEETQYF.

This clonotype was counted at least ten times. This rearrangement joins TRBV2 to TRBJ2-3; D is unclear. The CDR3 has 14 amino acids. V gave up 1 base and J gave up 0 bases, with 5 bases separating them. Per germline, CDR1 SNHLY and CDR2 FYNNEI. The CDR3 DNA sequence: TGTGCCAGCAGTGAAGACCGGAGCACAGATACGCAGTATTTT. Encoded protein: CASSEDRSTDTQYF.